This entry lists 9 T cell receptor beta chains sequenced from one sample in a study of blood T cell repertoires in COVID-19. Generated by immunoSEQ multiplex PCR, the TCRdb table keeps only in-frame clones and is missing some. The sample lists 150,000 to 250,000 clones, about nine tenths occurring once. Input material: PBMCs or T cells enriched from blood (not recorded which). Receptors were obtained from a woman aged 25-40 years who had recovered from COVID-19.

The chain has TRBV28 and TRBJ1-6, with a tentative D call TRBD1 (6 bases). CDR1 is MDHEN and CDR2 is SYDVKM in the germline V gene. CDR3 length: 12 amino acids. V was cut by 4 bases and J by 14 bases, with 12 bases left in between. CDR3 sequence (DNA): TGTGCCAGCAGTTCCGGGACACGAACCCTCCACTTT. As protein: CASSSGTRTLHF.

This clone was seen more than once but under ten times. The chain uses TRBV9 and TRBJ2-7; D may be TRBD2 (7 bases). CDR3 length equals 13 residues. CDR1 and CDR2 from the germline V gene are SGDLS and YYNGEE. V dropped 4 bases and J dropped 2 bases, with 10 bases sitting between them. The CDR3 protein is CASSPGGPYEQYF. CDR3 in DNA: TGTGCCAGCAGCCCCGGGGGGCCCTACGAGCAGTACTTC.

This rearrangement joins TRBV7-9 to TRBJ2-7, with a possible D match to TRBD2 (6 bases). With 0 bases removed from V and 5 bases from J, the gap between germline ends came to 14 bases. CDR1 is SEHNR and CDR2 is FQNEAQ in the germline V gene (reference sequence). This CDR3 spans 15 amino acids. CDR3 in amino acids: CASSLAQPGADEQYF. CDR3 bases: TGTGCCAGCAGCTTAGCGCAACCGGGAGCCGACGAGCAGTACTTC.

J is TRBJ1-1 and V is TRBV30; tentatively, D is TRBD1 (5 bases). V shed 2 bases and J shed 1 base, with 8 bases lying between them. The CDR3 extends over 13 amino acids. Germline V CDR1 and CDR2: GTSNPN, SVGIG (reference sequence). CDR3 DNA sequence: TGTGCCTGGAGTTCCCAGGGGAACACTGAAGCTTTCTTT. Amino acids: CAWSSQGNTEAFF.

The gene calls are TRBV10-3 and TRBJ1-2; TRBD1 aligns across 7 bases. Unmatched junction bases numbered 7, after V lost 6 bases and J lost 3 bases. Germline V CDR1 and CDR2: ENHRY, SYGVKD. This CDR3 is built from 14 residues. DNA for the CDR3: TGTGCCATCAGCCGACAGGGAACAGACTATGGCTACACCTTC. Its protein is CAISRQGTDYGYTF.

In this sample, this clone turned up once. This chain joins TRBV20-1 and TRBJ2-1, with a tentative D call TRBD2 (6 bases). The germline V gene has CDR1 DFQATT and CDR2 SNEGSKA (reference sequence). Trimming cost V 1 base and J 10 bases, with 8 bases left between them. CDR3 length equals 11 residues. The CDR3 sequence: CSARVGGEQFF. The CDR3 DNA reads as TGCAGTGCTAGAGTCGGAGGGGAGCAGTTCTTC.

The CDR3 here is CASLQDSVNYGYTF. In DNA, the CDR3 is TGTGCCAGCCTTCAGGACTCAGTTAACTATGGCTACACCTTC. This chain joins TRBV2 and TRBJ1-2; no clear D. This CDR3 is built from 14 residues. CDR1 is SNHLY, CDR2 FYNNEI, per germline. The V gene lost 8 bases and the J gene lost 1 base, with 14 bases spanning the gap.

This chain joins TRBV20-1 and TRBJ2-3; 10 bases align to TRBD2. Trimming took 3 bases from V and 2 from J; bases not matched to a gene: 5. Per germline, CDR1 DFQATT and CDR2 SNEGSKA (reference sequence). CDR3 length: 15 residues. The CDR3 reads CSASWTSGDTDTQYF. The CDR3 nucleotides read TGCAGTGCTAGTTGGACTAGCGGTGACACAGATACGCAGTATTTT.

The chain employs TRBV10-3 and TRBJ2-5, with D unresolved. Germline CDR1 and CDR2: ENHRY and SYGVKD. This CDR3 region has 11 residues. V lost 3 bases and J lost 5, with 4 bases in between. This CDR3 reads CAISERETQYF. In DNA form, the CDR3 reads TGTGCCATCAGTGAACGGGAGACCCAGTACTTC.